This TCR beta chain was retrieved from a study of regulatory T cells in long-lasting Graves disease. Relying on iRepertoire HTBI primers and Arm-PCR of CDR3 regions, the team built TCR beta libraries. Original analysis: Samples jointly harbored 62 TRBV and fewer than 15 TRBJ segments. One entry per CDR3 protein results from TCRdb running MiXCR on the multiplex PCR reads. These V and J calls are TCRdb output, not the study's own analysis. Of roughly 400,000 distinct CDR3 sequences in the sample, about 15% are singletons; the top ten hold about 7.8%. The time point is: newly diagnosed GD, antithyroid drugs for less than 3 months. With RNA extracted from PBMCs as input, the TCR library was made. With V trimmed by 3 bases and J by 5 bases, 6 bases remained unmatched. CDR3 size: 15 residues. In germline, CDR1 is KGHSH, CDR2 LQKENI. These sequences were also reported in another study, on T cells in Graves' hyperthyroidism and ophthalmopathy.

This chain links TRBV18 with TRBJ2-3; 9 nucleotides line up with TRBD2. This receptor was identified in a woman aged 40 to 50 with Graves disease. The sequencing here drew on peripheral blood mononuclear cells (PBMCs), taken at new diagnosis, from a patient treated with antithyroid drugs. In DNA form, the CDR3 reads TGTGCCAGCTCACCTGGGCGGGAGGGCCAAGATACGCAGTATTTT. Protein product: CASSPGREGQDTQYF.